This T cell receptor (beta chain) was recovered during a study of beta chain features in type 1 diabetes. Study-wide findings and caveats: All four CD4+ subsets from Type 1 diabetes patients carried moderately but significantly shorter TCRB CDR3s. Whatever favoring of shorter templates PCR might show would apply equally to patients and controls. For cells with high TCR expression, cDNA sequencing could yield over-representation.

This clone was seen more than once but under ten times. The target antigen is unknown. The germline CDR1 and CDR2 sequences are SGHVS and FNYEAQ. The CDR3 has 16 amino acids. Trimming stripped 5 bases from V and 6 bases from J, with 23 bases between. CD4+ naive, central memory, regulatory and stem cell-like memory cells were sorted via CD45RO/CCR7/CD25/CD127/CD95/CD27. Investigators reverse transcribed all isolated RNA, so they sequenced expressed TCRB transcripts. Sequencing was performed with immunoSEQ multiplex PCR; in TCRdb, only in-frame clones are kept and a portion is missing. This table has 350,000 to 450,000 clones, over 9.5% appearing once.

This TCR was sampled from a woman under 30 with type 1 diabetes. The chain links TRBV7-6 to TRBJ2-7; TRBD2 is a possible D gene (7 bases). The material sequenced was naive CD4+ T cells from blood. The CDR3: CASSPGEGELTAEQYF. CDR3 coding DNA: TGTGCCAGCAGCCCAGGGGAGGGGGAGTTGACAGCCGAGCAGTACTTC.